These 29 T cell receptor beta chains were all obtained from the same sample, sequenced in a study of T cell changes during pregnancy in multiple sclerosis. The protocol was immunoSEQ multiplex PCR, while the TCRdb copy is restricted to in-frame clones and leaves out a portion. The table lists around 100,000 clones, about 90% of them singletons. The input for sequencing was peripheral blood, taken after pregnancy. These receptors were taken from a female donor with multiple sclerosis, enrolled in a pregnancy study.

V and J are TRBV5-4 and TRBJ2-1; 10 bases are a match to TRBD1. Germline V gene data show CDR1 as SGHNT and CDR2 as YYREEE (reference sequence). The junction had 6 bases not matched to a gene; V was cut back by 0 bases and J by 15 bases. The CDR3 consists of 13 residues. As DNA, the CDR3 is TGTGCCAGCAGCTTGGAGGGACAGGGGCCTCGGTTCTTC. Its translation: CASSLEGQGPRFF.

V gene TRBV6-5 combines with J gene TRBJ2-5; D is possibly TRBD2 (5 bases). Trimming stripped 6 bases from V and 7 bases from J, with 9 bases between. In germline, CDR1 is MNHEY, CDR2 SVGAGI. This CDR3 contains 11 residues. CDR3 sequence: CASSKLGTQYF. The CDR3 DNA reads as TGTGCCAGCAGCAAACTAGGGACCCAGTACTTC.

In the case of this clone: The identical CDR3 is also encoded by other nucleotide sequences in the sample. The V call is TRBV18, the J call TRBJ2-7, with D maybe TRBD1 (5 bases). The CDR3 consists of 12 residues. Germline V lookup: CDR1 KGHSH, CDR2 LQKENI. Trimming took 3 bases from V and 3 from J, leaving 6 bases between them. In DNA form, the CDR3 reads TGTGCCAGCTCACCCGACAGCTACGAGCAGTACTTC. Its translation is CASSPDSYEQYF.

The chain combines TRBV6-5 with TRBJ1-1; D not certain. The CDR3 extends over 14 amino acids. CDR1 and CDR2 (germline): MNHEY, SVGAGI. The germline V and J ends were trimmed by 6 bases and 1 base, with 12 bases remaining between them. The CDR3: CASRITMQNTEAFF. In DNA form, the CDR3 reads TGTGCCAGCAGAATAACTATGCAGAACACTGAAGCTTTCTTT.

In this sample, this clone turned up once. J is TRBJ1-5 and V is TRBV5-6, with 11 positions matching TRBD1. The junction had 9 bases not matched to a gene; V was cut back by 4 bases and J by 6 bases. This CDR3 contains 16 residues. Germline CDR1 is SGHDT and CDR2 is YYEEEE. The CDR3 here is CASSQAGTGGGQPQHF. The CDR3 DNA is TGTGCCAGCAGCCAAGCCGGGACAGGGGGTGGTCAGCCCCAGCATTTT. The full variable domain, completed using reference TRBV5-6 and TRBJ1-5, is DAGVTQSPTHLIKTRGQQVTLRCSPKSGHDTVSWYQQALGQGPQFIFQYYEEEERQRGNFPDRFSGHQFPNYSSELNVNALLLGDSALYLCASSQAGTGGGQPQHFGDGTRLSIL.

The chain employs TRBV5-1 and TRBJ1-1; 8 bases are shared with TRBD1. The CDR3 totals 16 residues. Per germline, CDR1 SGHRS and CDR2 YFSETQ. V was pared by 5 bases and J by 4 bases, with 13 bases of the junction left unmatched. The CDR3 region has the DNA TGCGCCAGCAGACCCCAACCGGGACAGGTGTCCACTGAAGCTTTCTTT. It translates to CASRPQPGQVSTEAFF.

CDR3 DNA: TGTGCCAGCAGCGCCCAACCAGAAAACTATGGCTACACCTTC. Translating gives CASSAQPENYGYTF. The rearrangement joins TRBV9 to TRBJ1-2; D gene uncertain. V was clipped by 3 bases and J by 2 bases, with 11 bases between them. The CDR3 is 14 amino acids. Looked up from germline, CDR1 is SGDLS and CDR2 is YYNGEE.

This clone was counted once. The genes are TRBV12-5 and TRBJ2-3; D ambiguous. CDR1 is LGHNT and CDR2 is FRNRAP in the germline V gene. This CDR3 has 13 residues. Deletions cut 3 bases from V and 1 base from J, with 5 bases between. This CDR3 is CASGLSGTDTQYF. CDR3 DNA: TGTGCTAGTGGTTTAAGCGGCACAGATACGCAGTATTTT.

The chain links TRBV2 to TRBJ1-1; the D gene is possibly TRBD1 (6 bases). Per the germline V gene, CDR1 is SNHLY and CDR2 is FYNNEI. There are 14 residues in the CDR3. V was pared by 9 bases and J by 6 bases, with 20 bases between. CDR3 sequence (DNA): TGTGCCAGAGGGGGGGGAGGGGTCAGTCCTGAAGCTTTCTTT. Its protein is CARGGGGVSPEAFF.

This CDR3 is CASSLAGGPYEQYF. Here the CDR3 DNA reads TGTGCCAGCAGCTTAGCGGGAGGGCCCTACGAGCAGTACTTC. This chain joins TRBV11-2 and TRBJ2-7; the match to TRBD2 covers 8 bases. Germline CDR1 SGHAT, CDR2 FQNNGV. CDR3 length: 14 amino acids. J gave up 2 bases and V 1 base, and 1 base lay outside the gene matches. Full variable domain (outside the CDR3, taken from reference TRBV11-2 and TRBJ2-7): EAGVAQSPRYKIIEKRQSVAFWCNPISGHATLYWYQQILGQGPKLLIQFQNNGVVDDSQLPKDRFSAERLKGVDSTLKIQPAKLEDSAVYLCASSLAGGPYEQYFGPGTRLTVT.

This clone was found once. The rearrangement uses TRBV6-4 and TRBJ2-1; D is perhaps TRBD2 (5 bases). The CDR3 contains 14 residues. The V and J ends lost 2 bases and 8 bases respectively, with 13 bases between them. CDR1 is MRHNA and CDR2 is SNTAGT in the germline V gene. The CDR3 protein is CASSDGETGHEQFF. The CDR3 bases are TGTGCCAGCAGTGACGGGGAGACCGGGCATGAGCAGTTCTTC.

The chain combines TRBV6-6 with TRBJ1-1; D not resolved. The CDR3 extends over 12 amino acids. Between the trimmed V and J ends, which lost 4 bases and 9 bases, there was a span of 12 bases. CDR1 is MNHNY, CDR2 SVGAGI, per germline (reference sequence). Here the CDR3 reads CASSSRVRKAFF. CDR3 nucleotide sequence: TGTGCCAGCAGTTCACGGGTGCGGAAAGCTTTCTTT.

About this clone: This sample includes further DNA sequences coding for the same CDR3. J is TRBJ2-7 and V is TRBV19, with 9 bases matching TRBD1. With 6 bases clipped from V and 1 base from J, the junction kept 1 base outside the gene matches. CDR3 length: 13 amino acids. From germline, CDR1 is LNHDA and CDR2 SQIVND (reference sequence). The CDR3 region is CASRDRGSYEQYF. The CDR3 DNA follows: TGTGCCAGTAGGGACAGGGGATCCTACGAGCAGTACTTC.

The V call is TRBV9, the J call TRBJ2-5, with TRBD2 matching 13 bases. V lost 0 bases to trimming and J lost 9 bases; unmatched junction nucleotides: 8. This CDR3 contains 16 residues. Germline lookup yields CDR1 SGDLS and CDR2 YYNGEE. CDR3 residues: CASSVGTSGGVGAQYF. Here the CDR3 DNA reads TGTGCCAGCAGCGTAGGAACTAGCGGGGGGGTCGGGGCCCAGTACTTC.

CDR3 nucleotides: TGTGCCAGCAGTTACTCGGATCGGAGCCACTCCTACGAGCAGTACTTC. It translates to CASSYSDRSHSYEQYF. V and J are TRBV6-5 and TRBJ2-7, with no clear D. The V end was cut by 0 bases, the J end by 0 bases, with 12 bases between. The CDR3 has 16 residues. Per germline, CDR1 MNHEY and CDR2 SVGAGI.

The rearrangement uses TRBV5-1 and TRBJ2-3, with TRBD1 matching 10 bases. With 4 bases clipped from V and 6 bases from J, the junction kept 11 bases outside the gene matches. The CDR3 totals 16 residues. Per the germline V gene, CDR1 is SGHRS and CDR2 is YFSETQ. CDR3 bases: TGCGCCAGCAGCCTGGGAGCGACAGGGGGCGTCGATACGCAGTATTTT. It yields the protein CASSLGATGGVDTQYF. Using reference TRBV5-1 and TRBJ2-3 for the parts outside the CDR3, the full variable domain is KAGVTQTPRYLIKTRGQQVTLSCSPISGHRSVSWYQQTPGQGLQFLFEYFSETQRNKGNFPGRFSGRQFSNSRSEMNVSTLELGDSALYLCASSLGATGGVDTQYFGPGTRLTVL.

In this sample, this clone turned up a few times. The chain carries TRBV5-1 and TRBJ1-6, with a tentative D call TRBD1 (5 bases). The CDR3 is made up of 16 amino acids. The V end lost 3 bases, the J end lost 5 bases, and 15 bases lay between the germline ends. The germline V gene has CDR1 SGHRS and CDR2 YFSETQ. The CDR3 region is CASSSGPGGNNSPLHF. The CDR3 DNA is TGCGCCAGCAGCTCGGGACCGGGGGGTAATAATTCACCCCTCCACTTT.

This rearrangement joins TRBV29-1 to TRBJ1-2, with D perhaps matching TRBD1 (5 bases). The CDR3 runs 13 residues. V lost 3 bases, J lost 6 bases, and 14 bases lay in between. Germline V gene data show CDR1 as SQVTM and CDR2 as ANQGSEA. The CDR3 region is CSVDPGGEDGYTF. The DNA for the CDR3 is TGCAGCGTTGATCCCGGGGGAGAGGATGGCTACACCTTC.

The chain links TRBV7-9 to TRBJ2-1; weak D call: TRBD1 (5 bases). V gave up 1 base and J gave up 3 bases, with 13 bases separating them. The CDR3 is made up of 16 amino acids. Germline V gene data show CDR1 as SEHNR and CDR2 as FQNEAQ (reference sequence). In DNA, the CDR3 is TGTGCCAGCAGCTTAGTTGCCAGGGTGGACTACAATGAGCAGTTCTTC. Residues: CASSLVARVDYNEQFF.

The chain couples TRBV14 to TRBJ2-1; 10 bases are shared with TRBD2. CDR1 is SGHDN and CDR2 is FVKESK in the germline V gene. CDR3 length equals 18 residues. Germline trimming cut 0 bases from V and 2 bases from J; bases unmatched to any gene: 7. The CDR3 here is CASSQEAGLAGAYNEQFF. CDR3 nucleotides: TGTGCCAGCAGCCAAGAAGCGGGGCTAGCGGGAGCCTACAATGAGCAGTTCTTC.

The chain employs TRBV18 and TRBJ1-4; 10 nucleotides agree with TRBD1. V lost 6 bases to trimming and J lost 2 bases; unmatched junction nucleotides: 3. This CDR3 is 15 amino acids long. CDR1 KGHSH and CDR2 LQKENI come from the germline V gene. The CDR3, as DNA: TGTGCCAGCTCGCCGGACAGGGGGACTAATGAAAAACTGTTTTTT. As protein: CASSPDRGTNEKLFF.

The gene calls are TRBV27 and TRBJ2-7, with 8 bases fitting TRBD2. The CDR3 has 17 amino acids. The V and J ends lost 4 bases and 4 bases, in that order; junction bases with no gene match: 15. The germline V gene has CDR1 MNHEY and CDR2 SMNVEV (reference sequence). The CDR3 here is CASSSSGWLAGKYEQYF. The CDR3 DNA follows: TGTGCCAGCAGTTCTTCAGGTTGGCTAGCGGGTAAATACGAGCAGTACTTC.

This sequence joins TRBV18 and TRBJ2-4, with 7 bases that match TRBD2. This CDR3 has 17 amino acids. Unmatched junction bases numbered 16, after V lost 3 bases and J lost 8 bases. Germline CDR1 is KGHSH and CDR2 is LQKENI. The CDR3 DNA sequence: TGTGCCAGCTCACCTTCAAGACTAGCCCCAAACGGAGACATTCAGTACTTC. It yields the protein CASSPSRLAPNGDIQYF.

The V and J genes are TRBV27 and TRBJ2-1; weak D call: TRBD2 (7 bases). Germline CDR1 reads MNHEY; CDR2 reads SMNVEV (reference sequence). CDR3 length equals 16 residues. V was trimmed by 4 bases and J by 12 bases, leaving 25 bases between them. The CDR3 sequence is CASSSPRGGGGHGQFF. For the CDR3, the DNA is TGTGCCAGCAGTTCCCCACGGGGCGGCGGGGGACATGGGCAGTTCTTC.

This rearrangement joins TRBV14 to TRBJ2-7; TRBD1 matches at 7 bases. Germline-derived CDR1 and CDR2 are SGHDN and FVKESK. The trim removed 4 bases at V and 0 bases at J, leaving 12 bases unmatched. This CDR3 is built from 17 residues. CDR3 region: CASSLLSRDRGSYEQYF. CDR3 DNA: TGTGCCAGCAGCCTATTAAGCCGGGACAGAGGCTCCTACGAGCAGTACTTC.

The chain employs TRBV19 and TRBJ2-7; 9 bases are a match to TRBD2. CDR1 is LNHDA, CDR2 SQIVND, per germline (reference sequence). Trimming removed 4 bases from V and 2 bases from J; junction bases left unmatched: 12. The CDR3 spans 17 residues. CDR3 DNA: TGTGCCAGTAGTAGTGTAGGTAGCGGGAGACCTACCTACGAGCAGTACTTC. It codes for CASSSVGSGRPTYEQYF.

The chain employs TRBV11-1 and TRBJ1-1, with 8 bases identical to TRBD1. Germline V gene lookup returns CDR1 SGHAT and CDR2 FQDESV (reference sequence). The CDR3 contains 12 residues. Trimming took 5 bases from V and 4 from J; bases not matched to a gene: 0. The CDR3 nucleotides are TGTGCCAGCAGCCAGGGGGCCACTGAAGCTTTCTTT. It encodes CASSQGATEAFF.

The chain uses TRBV5-1 and TRBJ1-5, with D perhaps TRBD1 (5 bases). V dropped 0 bases and J dropped 10 bases, with 17 bases sitting between them. In germline, CDR1 is SGHRS, CDR2 YFSETQ. The CDR3 runs 15 residues. The CDR3 spells CASSLGPGEGRPQHF. CDR3 DNA sequence: TGCGCCAGCAGCTTGGGGCCGGGGGAAGGACGTCCCCAGCATTTT.

The V call is TRBV29-1, the J call TRBJ2-1; D perhaps matches TRBD2 (6 bases). CDR3 size: 13 residues. Germline CDR1 and CDR2: SQVTM and ANQGSEA. The V gene lost 4 bases and the J gene lost 7 bases, with 14 bases spanning the gap. The CDR3 coding sequence is TGCAGCGTTGGTCTACGGGGAGGAAATGAGCAGTTCTTC. It encodes CSVGLRGGNEQFF.